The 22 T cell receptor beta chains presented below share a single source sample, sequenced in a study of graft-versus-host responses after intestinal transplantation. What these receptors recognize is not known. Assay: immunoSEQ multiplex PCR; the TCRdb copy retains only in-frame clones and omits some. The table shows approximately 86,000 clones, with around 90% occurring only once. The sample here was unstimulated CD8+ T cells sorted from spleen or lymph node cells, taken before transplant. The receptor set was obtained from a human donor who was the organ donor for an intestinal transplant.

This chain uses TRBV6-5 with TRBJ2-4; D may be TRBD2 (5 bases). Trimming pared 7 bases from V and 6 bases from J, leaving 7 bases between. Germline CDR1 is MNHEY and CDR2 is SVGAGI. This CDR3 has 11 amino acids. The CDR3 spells CASTRGNIQYF. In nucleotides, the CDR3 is TGTGCCAGCACCCGGGGAAACATTCAGTACTTC.

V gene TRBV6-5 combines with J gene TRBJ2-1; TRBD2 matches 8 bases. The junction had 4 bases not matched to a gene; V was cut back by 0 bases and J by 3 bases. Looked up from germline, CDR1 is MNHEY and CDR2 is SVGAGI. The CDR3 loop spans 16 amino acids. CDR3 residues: CASSYSAGGNYNEQFF. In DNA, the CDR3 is TGTGCCAGCAGTTACTCGGCGGGGGGCAACTACAATGAGCAGTTCTTC.

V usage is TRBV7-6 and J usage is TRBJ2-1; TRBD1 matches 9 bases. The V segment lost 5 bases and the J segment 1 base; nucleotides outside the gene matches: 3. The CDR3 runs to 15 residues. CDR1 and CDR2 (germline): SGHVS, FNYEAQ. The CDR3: CASSAGTGSYNEQFF. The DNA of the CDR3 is TGTGCCAGCAGCGCCGGGACAGGGTCCTACAATGAGCAGTTCTTC.

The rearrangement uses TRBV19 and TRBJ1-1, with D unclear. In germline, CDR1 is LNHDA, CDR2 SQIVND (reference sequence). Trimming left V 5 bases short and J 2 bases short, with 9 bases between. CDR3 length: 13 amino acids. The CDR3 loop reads CASSPFTNTEAFF. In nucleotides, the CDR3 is TGTGCCAGTAGTCCCTTCACAAACACTGAAGCTTTCTTT.

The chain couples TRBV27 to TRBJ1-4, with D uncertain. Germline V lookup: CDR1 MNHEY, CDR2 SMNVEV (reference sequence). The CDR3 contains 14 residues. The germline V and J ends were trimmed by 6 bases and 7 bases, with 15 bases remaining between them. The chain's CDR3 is CASSWAARSEKLFF. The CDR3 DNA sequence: TGTGCCAGCAGCTGGGCCGCGCGTAGTGAAAAACTGTTTTTT.

CDR3 in amino acids: CASSSSGGAISEQFF. The CDR3 DNA reads as TGTGCCAGCAGCTCTAGCGGGGGGGCCATCAGTGAGCAGTTCTTC. The chain carries TRBV9 and TRBJ2-1; 12 positions agree with TRBD2. The V gene's germline CDR1 is SGDLS and CDR2 YYNGEE. This CDR3 has 15 residues. V gave up 4 bases and J gave up 9 bases; unmatched junction bases: 8.

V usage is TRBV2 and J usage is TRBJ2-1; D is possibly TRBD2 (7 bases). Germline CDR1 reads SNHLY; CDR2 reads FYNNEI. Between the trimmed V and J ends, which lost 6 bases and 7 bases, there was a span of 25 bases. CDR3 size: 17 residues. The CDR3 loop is CASSTSLGGGLFNEQFF. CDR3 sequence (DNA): TGTGCCAGCAGCACTTCTCTGGGGGGGGGCTTGTTTAATGAGCAGTTCTTC.

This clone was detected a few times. CDR3 coding DNA: TGTGCCAGCAGCTTGTACGGGGAGTTCACTGGAAACACCATATATTTT. This sequence encodes CASSLYGEFTGNTIYF. The rearrangement uses TRBV5-4 and TRBJ1-3; D not resolved. The CDR3 sequence is 16 residues long. Looked up from germline, CDR1 is SGHNT and CDR2 is YYREEE (reference sequence). Trimming stripped 1 base from V and 2 bases from J, with 13 bases between.

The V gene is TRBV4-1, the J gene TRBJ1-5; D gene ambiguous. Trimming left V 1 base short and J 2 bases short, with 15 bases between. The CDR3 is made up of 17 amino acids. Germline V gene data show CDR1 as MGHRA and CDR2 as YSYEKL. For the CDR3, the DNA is TGCGCCAGCAGCCAAGTTAACGGGGATAACGGCAATCAGCCCCAGCATTTT. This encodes CASSQVNGDNGNQPQHF.

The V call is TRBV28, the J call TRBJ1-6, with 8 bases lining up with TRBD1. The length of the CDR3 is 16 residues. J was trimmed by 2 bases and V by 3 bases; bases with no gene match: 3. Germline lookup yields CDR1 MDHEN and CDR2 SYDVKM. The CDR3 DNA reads TGTGCCAGCAGTTTCCCAGGGGGCACCTATAATTCACCCCTCCACTTT. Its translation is CASSFPGGTYNSPLHF.

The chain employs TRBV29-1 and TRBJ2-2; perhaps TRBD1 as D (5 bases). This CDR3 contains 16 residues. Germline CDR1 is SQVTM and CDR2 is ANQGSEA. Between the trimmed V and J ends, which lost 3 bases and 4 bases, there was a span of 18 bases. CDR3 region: CSVEGWGRSGTGELFF. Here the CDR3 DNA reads TGCAGCGTTGAGGGCTGGGGCAGGTCGGGCACCGGGGAGCTGTTTTTT.

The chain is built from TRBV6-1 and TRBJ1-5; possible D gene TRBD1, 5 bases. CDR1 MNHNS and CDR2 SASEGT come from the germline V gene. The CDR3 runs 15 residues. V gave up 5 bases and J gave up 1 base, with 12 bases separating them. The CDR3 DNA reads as TGTGCCAGCAGTCCGGGGGGTGGGAGCAATCAGCCCCAGCATTTT. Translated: CASSPGGGSNQPQHF.

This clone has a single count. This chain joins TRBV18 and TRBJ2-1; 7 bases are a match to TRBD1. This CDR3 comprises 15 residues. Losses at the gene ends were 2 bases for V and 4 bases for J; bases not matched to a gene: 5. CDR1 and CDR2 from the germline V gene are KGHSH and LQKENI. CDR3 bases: TGTGCCAGCTCACCAACCACGGGACAGTACAATGAGCAGTTCTTC. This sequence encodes CASSPTTGQYNEQFF. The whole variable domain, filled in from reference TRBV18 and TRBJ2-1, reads NAGVMQNPRHLVRRRGQEARLRCSPMKGHSHVYWYRQLPEEGLKFMVYLQKENIIDESGMPKERFSAEFPKEGPSILRIQQVVRGDSAAYFCASSPTTGQYNEQFFGPGTRLTVL.

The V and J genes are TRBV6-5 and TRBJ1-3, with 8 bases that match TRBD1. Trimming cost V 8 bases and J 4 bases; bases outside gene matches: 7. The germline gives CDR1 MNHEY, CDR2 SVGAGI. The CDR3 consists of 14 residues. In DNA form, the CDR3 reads TGTGCCAGCGTTGGGACAGGCGGAGGAAACACCATATATTTT. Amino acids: CASVGTGGGNTIYF.

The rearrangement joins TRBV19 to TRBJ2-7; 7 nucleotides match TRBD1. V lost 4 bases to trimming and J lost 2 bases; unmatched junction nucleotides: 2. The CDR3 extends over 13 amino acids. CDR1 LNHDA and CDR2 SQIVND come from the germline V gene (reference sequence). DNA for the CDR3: TGTGCCAGTAGTACTACAGGGGCCTACGAGCAGTACTTC. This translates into CASSTTGAYEQYF. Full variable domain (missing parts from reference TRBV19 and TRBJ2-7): DGGITQSPKYLFRKEGQNVTLSCEQNLNHDAMYWYRQDPGQGLRLIYYSQIVNDFQKGDIAEGYSVSREKKESFPLTVTSAQKNPTAFYLCASSTTGAYEQYFGPGTRLTVT.

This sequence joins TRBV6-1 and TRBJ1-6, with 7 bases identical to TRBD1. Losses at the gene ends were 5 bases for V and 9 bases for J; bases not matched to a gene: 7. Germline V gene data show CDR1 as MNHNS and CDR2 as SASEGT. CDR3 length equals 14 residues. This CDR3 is CASSTGTALSPLHF. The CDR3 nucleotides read TGTGCCAGCAGTACTGGGACAGCTCTTTCACCCCTCCACTTT.

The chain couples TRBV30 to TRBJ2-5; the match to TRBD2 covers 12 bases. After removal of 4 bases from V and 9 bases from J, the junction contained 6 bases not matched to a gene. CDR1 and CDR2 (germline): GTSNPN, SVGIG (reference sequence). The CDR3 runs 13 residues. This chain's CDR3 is CAWTSGGAMAQYF. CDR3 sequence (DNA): TGTGCCTGGACTAGCGGGGGGGCCATGGCCCAGTACTTC.

CDR3 in amino acids: CASSQGTGLTEQYF. CDR3 in DNA: TGCGCCAGCAGCCAAGGGACAGGGCTCACAGAGCAGTACTTC. This rearrangement joins TRBV4-1 to TRBJ2-7; TRBD1 aligns across 8 bases. V lost 1 base and J lost 7; bases outside the gene matches: 6. CDR3 size: 14 residues. Germline V gene sequence: CDR1 MGHRA, CDR2 YSYEKL.

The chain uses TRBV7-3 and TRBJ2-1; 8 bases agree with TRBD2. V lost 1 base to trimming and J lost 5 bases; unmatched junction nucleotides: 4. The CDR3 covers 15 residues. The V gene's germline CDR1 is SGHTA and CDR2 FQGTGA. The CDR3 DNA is TGTGCCAGCAGCTTAATGCGCGGGGGGAACAATGAGCAGTTCTTC. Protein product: CASSLMRGGNNEQFF.

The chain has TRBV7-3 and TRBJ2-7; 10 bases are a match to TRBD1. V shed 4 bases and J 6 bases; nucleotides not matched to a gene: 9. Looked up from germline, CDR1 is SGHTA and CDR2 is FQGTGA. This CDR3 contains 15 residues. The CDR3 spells CASSSTGTGVGEQYF. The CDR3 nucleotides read TGTGCCAGCAGCTCGACCGGGACAGGGGTGGGCGAGCAGTACTTC.

The DNA for the CDR3 is TGTGCCGGAGGGACAGTCTCTAACTATGGCTACACCTTC. Its translation: CAGGTVSNYGYTF. The chain uses TRBV30 and TRBJ1-2; 7 nucleotides align to TRBD1. Trimming at V came to 8 bases and at J to 0 bases, leaving 6 bases not matched to a gene. This CDR3 has 13 amino acids. Germline CDR1 is GTSNPN and CDR2 is SVGIG (reference sequence).

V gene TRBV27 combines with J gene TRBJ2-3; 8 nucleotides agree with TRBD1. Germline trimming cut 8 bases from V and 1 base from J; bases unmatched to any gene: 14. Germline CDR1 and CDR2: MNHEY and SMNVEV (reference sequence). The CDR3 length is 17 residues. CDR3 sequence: CASGLWTGRLRTDTQYF. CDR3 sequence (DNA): TGTGCCAGCGGGCTTTGGACAGGGCGGCTTCGCACAGATACGCAGTATTTT.